The clone carrying this T cell receptor beta chain was found a few times. Its antigen is unknown. cDNA molecules carried unique molecular identifiers, and template switching added a universal primer site. TCRdb re-derived calls from the 5' RACE reads in MiXCR, one entry per CDR3 protein. Among about 240,000 distinct CDR3 sequences listed, roughly 7.5% were seen once. The CDR3 sequence is 11 residues long. Germline CDR1 reads SNHLY; CDR2 reads FYNNEI. Trimming shortened V by 3 bases and J by 2 bases, and 2 bases separated the two germline ends. These data belong to a study of identical twins. Study-wide results and caveats: Out-of-frame alpha sequences shared by twins showed excess low generation probability. Insertions ran lower in abundant cord blood beta clonotypes, though not in memory repertoires.

These same records also appear under a second study, on yellow fever vaccine responses in identical twins.

Specimen: CD8+ T cells sorted from blood. This rearrangement joins TRBV2 to TRBJ2-7; D gene ambiguous. The clonotype comes from a woman younger than 35 in good health. The CDR3 DNA follows: TGTGCCAGCAGTGACGCCTACGAGCAGTACTTC. Amino acid sequence: CASSDAYEQYF.